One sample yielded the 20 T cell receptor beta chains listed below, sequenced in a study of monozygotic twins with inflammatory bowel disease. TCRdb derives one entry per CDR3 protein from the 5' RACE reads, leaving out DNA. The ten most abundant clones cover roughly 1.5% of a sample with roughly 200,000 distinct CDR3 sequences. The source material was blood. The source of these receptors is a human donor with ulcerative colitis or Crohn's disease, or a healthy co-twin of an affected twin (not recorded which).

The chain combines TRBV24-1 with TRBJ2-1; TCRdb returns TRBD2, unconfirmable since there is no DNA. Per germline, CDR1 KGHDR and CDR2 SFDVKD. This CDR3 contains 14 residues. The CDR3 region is CATGGRGSYNEQFF.

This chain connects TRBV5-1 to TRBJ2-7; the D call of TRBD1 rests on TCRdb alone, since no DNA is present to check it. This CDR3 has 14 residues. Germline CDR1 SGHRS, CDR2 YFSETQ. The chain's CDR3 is CASSLIGALGEQYF.

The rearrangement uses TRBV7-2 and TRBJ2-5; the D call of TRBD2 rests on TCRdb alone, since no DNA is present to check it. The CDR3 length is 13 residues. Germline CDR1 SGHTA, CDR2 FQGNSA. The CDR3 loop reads CASSSGGVETQYF.

Here the CDR3 reads CASSELTGAGANVLTF. The chain carries TRBV6-1 and TRBJ2-6; the D call from TCRdb, TRBD1, cannot be confirmed without DNA. Germline V gene lookup returns CDR1 MNHNS and CDR2 SASEGT. The CDR3 sequence is 16 residues long.

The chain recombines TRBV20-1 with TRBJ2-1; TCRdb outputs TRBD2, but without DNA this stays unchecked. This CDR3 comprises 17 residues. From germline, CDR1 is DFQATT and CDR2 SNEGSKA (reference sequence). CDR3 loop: CSAIPPREGSSYNEQFF.

This CDR3 reads CASHAIGVSTTEAFF. The chain is built from TRBV19 and TRBJ1-1; TCRdb's D gene call, TRBD1, goes unchecked for lack of DNA. CDR1 is LNHDA, CDR2 SQIVND, per germline (reference sequence). This CDR3 comprises 15 residues.

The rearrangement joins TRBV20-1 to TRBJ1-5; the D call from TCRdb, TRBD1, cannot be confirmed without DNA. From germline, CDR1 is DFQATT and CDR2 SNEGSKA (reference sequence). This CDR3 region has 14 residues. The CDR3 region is CSAPRPGGNQPQHF.

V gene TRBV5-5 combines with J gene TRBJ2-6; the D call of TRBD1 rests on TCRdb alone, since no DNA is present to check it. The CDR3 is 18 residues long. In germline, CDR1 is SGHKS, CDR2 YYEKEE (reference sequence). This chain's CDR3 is CASSRGTGLLSGANVLTF.

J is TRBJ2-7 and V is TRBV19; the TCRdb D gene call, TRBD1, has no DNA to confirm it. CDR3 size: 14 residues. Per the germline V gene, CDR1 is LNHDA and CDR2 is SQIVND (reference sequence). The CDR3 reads CASTPRLSSYEQYF.

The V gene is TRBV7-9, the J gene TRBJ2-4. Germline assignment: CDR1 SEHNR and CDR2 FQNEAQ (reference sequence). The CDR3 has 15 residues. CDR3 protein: CASSPRSNGWNIQYF.

The CDR3 reads CASRPLQGARNEQFF. The V gene is TRBV5-1, the J gene TRBJ2-1; the D call of TRBD1 rests on TCRdb alone, since no DNA is present to check it. Germline V gene data show CDR1 as SGHRS and CDR2 as YFSETQ. This CDR3 has 15 residues.

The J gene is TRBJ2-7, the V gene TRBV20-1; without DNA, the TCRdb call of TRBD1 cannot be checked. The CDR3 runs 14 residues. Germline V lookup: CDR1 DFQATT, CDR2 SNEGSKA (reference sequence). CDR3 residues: CSVRTGRNSYEQYF.

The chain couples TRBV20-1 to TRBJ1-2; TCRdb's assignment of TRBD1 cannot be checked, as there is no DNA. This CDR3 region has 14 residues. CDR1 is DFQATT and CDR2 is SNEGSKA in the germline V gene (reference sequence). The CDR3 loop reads CSAREPDRWYGYTF.

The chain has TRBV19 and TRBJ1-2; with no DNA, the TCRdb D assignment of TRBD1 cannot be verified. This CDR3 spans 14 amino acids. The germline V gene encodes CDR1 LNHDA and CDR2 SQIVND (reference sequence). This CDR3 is CASNSGATTYGYTF.

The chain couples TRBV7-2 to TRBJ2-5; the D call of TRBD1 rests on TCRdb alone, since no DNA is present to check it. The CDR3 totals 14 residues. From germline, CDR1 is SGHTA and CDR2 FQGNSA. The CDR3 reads CASSPARAKETQYF.

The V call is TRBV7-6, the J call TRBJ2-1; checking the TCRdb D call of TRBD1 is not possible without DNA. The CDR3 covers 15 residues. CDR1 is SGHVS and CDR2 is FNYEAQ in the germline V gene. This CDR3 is CASSPRQGPDNEQFF.

The CDR3 spells CASSFRESSYNEQFF. This sequence joins TRBV12-3 or TRBV12-4 and TRBJ2-1; the D call from TCRdb, TRBD1, cannot be confirmed without DNA. The CDR3 extends over 15 amino acids.

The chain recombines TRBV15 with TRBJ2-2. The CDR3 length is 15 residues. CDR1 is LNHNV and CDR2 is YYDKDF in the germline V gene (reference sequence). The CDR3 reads CATSRDKRNTGELFF.

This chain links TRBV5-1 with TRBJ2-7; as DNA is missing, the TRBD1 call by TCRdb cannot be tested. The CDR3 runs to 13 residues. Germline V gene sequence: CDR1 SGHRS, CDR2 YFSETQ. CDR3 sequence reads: CASSFQRGNEQYF.

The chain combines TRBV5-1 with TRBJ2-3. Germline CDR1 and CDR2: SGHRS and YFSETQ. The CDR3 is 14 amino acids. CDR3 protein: CASSLGSSTDTQYF.